Only one count was recorded for the clone carrying this T cell receptor beta chain. What it binds is not known. V was trimmed by 4 bases and J by 0 bases, leaving 16 bases between them. Germline CDR1 reads MGHRA; CDR2 reads YSYEKL. This CDR3 has 16 amino acids. Method: immunoSEQ multiplex PCR; TCRdb's copy keeps in-frame clones and lacks some. The sample lists about 24,000 clones, just over 90% seen once, with approximately 8.4% in the top ten. These data originate in a study of a mutant IDH1 vaccine in newly diagnosed glioma. About the study: Earlier care involved radiotherapy, temozolomide, or both, and the majority received both.

Documented time point: baseline, week 1 (first vaccination visit). Specified treatment: pre-vaccination baseline after standard-of-care therapy. Donors had new WHO grade 3 or 4 IDH1-mutant, ATRX-lost astrocytomas. Findings of the study overall: Across multiple MHC alleles, 90% to 95% of patients had vaccine-induced responses. Seemingly, top peripheral T cell clonotype changes bore no relation to pseudoprogression.

This specimen consisted of PBMCs, obtained from a glioma patient treated with radiotherapy, temozolomide or both. This chain uses TRBV4-1 with TRBJ2-7; either TRBD1 or TRBD2 may fit D (6 bases each). This receptor was identified in a man in his thirties or forties with glioma. The CDR3, as DNA: TGCGCCAGCAGCCCCCAGGGGAGGCGGAGCTCCTACGAGCAGTACTTC. Translation gives CASSPQGRRSSYEQYF.